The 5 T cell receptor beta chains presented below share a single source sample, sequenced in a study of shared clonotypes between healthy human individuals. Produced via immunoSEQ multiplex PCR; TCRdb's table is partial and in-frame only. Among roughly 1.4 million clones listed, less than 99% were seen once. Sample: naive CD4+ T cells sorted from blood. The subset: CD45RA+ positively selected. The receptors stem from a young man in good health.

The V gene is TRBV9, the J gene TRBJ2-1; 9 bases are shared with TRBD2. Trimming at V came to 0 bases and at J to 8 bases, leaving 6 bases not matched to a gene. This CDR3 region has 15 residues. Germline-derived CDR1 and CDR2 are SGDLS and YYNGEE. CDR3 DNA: TGTGCCAGCAGCGTAGGGCTAGCGGGAATACATGAGCAGTTCTTC. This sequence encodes CASSVGLAGIHEQFF.

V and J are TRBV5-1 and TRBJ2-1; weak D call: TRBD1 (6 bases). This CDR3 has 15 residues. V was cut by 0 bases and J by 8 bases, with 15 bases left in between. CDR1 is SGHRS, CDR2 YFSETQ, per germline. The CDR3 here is CASSLAPGAGDEQFF. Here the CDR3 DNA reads TGCGCCAGCAGCTTGGCCCCAGGGGCTGGTGATGAGCAGTTCTTC.

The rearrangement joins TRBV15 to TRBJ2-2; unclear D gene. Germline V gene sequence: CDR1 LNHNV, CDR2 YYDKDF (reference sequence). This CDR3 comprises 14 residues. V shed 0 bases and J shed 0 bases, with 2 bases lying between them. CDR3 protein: CATSRDTNTGELFF. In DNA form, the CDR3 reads TGTGCCACCAGCAGAGACACGAACACCGGGGAGCTGTTTTTT.

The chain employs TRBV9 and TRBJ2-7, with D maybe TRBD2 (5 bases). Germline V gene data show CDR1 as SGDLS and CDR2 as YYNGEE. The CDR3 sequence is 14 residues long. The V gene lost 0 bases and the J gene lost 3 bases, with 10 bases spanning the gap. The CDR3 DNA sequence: TGTGCCAGCAGCGTAGCTGGACTTCACTACGAGCAGTACTTC. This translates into CASSVAGLHYEQYF.

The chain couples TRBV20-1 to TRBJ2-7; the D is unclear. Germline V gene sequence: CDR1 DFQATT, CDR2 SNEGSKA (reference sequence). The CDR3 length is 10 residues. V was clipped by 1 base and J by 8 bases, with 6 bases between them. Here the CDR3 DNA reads TGCAGTGCTAGAGGGTCCAAGCAGTACTTC. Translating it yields CSARGSKQYF.